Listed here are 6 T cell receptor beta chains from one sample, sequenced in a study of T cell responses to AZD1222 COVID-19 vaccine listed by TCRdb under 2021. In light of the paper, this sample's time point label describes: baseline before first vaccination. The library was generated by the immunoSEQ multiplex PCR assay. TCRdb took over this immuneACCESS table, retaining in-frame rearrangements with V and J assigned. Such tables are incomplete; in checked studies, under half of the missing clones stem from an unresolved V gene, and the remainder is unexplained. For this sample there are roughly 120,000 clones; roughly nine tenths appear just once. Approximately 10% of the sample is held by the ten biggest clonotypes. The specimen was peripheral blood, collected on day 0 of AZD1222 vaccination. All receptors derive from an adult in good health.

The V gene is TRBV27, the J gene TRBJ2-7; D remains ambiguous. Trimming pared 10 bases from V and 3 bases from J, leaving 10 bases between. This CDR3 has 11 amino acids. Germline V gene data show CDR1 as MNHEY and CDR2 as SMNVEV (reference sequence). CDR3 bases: TGTGCCACACGGATGGGCTACGAGCAGTACTTC. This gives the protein CATRMGYEQYF.

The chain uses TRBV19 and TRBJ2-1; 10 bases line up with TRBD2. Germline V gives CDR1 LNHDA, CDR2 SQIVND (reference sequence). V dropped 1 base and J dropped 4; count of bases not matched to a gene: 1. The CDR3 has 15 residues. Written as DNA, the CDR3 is TGTGCCAGTAGTATAGGACTAGCGGGTTACAATGAGCAGTTCTTC. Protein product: CASSIGLAGYNEQFF.

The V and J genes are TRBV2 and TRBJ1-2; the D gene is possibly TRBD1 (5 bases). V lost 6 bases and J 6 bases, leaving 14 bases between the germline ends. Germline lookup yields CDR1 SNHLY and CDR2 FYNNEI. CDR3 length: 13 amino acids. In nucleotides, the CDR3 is TGTGCCAGCAGCCTCGGGACCGAGCATGGCTACACCTTC. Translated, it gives CASSLGTEHGYTF.

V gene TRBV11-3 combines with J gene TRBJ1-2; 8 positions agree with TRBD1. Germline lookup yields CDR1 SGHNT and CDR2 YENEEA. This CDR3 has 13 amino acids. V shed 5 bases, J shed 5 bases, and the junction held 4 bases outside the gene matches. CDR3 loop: CASSVQGGYGYTF. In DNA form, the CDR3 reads TGTGCCAGCAGCGTACAGGGGGGGTATGGCTACACCTTC.

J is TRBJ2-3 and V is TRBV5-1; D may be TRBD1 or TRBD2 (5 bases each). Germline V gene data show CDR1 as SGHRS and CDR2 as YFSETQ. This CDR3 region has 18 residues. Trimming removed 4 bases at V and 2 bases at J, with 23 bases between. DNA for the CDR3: TGCGCCAGCAGCCAGGGTATCCCATTAGCGTTTGACACAGATACGCAGTATTTT. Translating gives CASSQGIPLAFDTDTQYF.

DNA for the CDR3: TGCAGTGCCAGTAGCGGGAGAGCGTACAATGAGCAGTTCTTC. This translates into CSASSGRAYNEQFF. The chain couples TRBV20-1 to TRBJ2-1, with 9 bases lining up with TRBD2. CDR1 is DFQATT, CDR2 SNEGSKA, per germline (reference sequence). The ends lost 6 bases at V and 4 bases at J; junction bases unmatched: 7. The CDR3 length is 14 residues.